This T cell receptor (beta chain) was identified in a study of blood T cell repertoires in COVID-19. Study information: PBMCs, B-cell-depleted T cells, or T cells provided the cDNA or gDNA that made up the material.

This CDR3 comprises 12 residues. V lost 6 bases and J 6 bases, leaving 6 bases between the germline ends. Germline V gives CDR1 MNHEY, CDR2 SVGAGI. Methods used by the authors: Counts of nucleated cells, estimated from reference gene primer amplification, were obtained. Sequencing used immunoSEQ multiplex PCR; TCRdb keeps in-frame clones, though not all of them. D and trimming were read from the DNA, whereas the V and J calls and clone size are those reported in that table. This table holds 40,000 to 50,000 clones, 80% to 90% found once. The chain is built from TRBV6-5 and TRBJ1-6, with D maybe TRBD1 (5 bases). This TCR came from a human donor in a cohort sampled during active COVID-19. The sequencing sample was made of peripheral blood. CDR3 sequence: CASSGGNSPLHF. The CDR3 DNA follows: TGTGCCAGCAGCGGGGGTAATTCACCCCTCCACTTT.